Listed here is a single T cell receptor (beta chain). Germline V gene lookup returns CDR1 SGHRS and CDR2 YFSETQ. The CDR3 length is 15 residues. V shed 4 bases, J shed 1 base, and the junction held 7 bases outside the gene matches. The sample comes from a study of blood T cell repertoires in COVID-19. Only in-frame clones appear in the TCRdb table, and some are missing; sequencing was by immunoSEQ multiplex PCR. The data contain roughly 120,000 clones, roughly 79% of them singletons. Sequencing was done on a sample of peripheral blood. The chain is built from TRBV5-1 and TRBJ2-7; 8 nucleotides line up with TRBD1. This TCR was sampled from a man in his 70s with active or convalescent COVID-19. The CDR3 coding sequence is TGCGCCAGCAGCCTAGAAACAGGGGGATCCTACGAGCAGTACTTC. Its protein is CASSLETGGSYEQYF.